This entry concerns a single TCR beta chain. The protocol was immunoSEQ multiplex PCR, while the TCRdb copy is restricted to in-frame clones and leaves out a portion. Of 120,000 to 150,000 clones in the sample, around four fifths are singletons; the top ten hold about 6.1%. CDR1 is ENHRY, CDR2 SYGVKD, per germline. The CDR3 covers 14 residues. V lost 5 bases and J 5 bases, leaving 12 bases between the germline ends. Residents of 20 to 25 US areas, aged about 18 to 95 years, made up the participants. Cohorts were assigned according to the clinical history that participants reported. Recovered status applied to Cohort 3 donors who had two consecutive negative PCRs. It also applied to those with clearance or with symptom resolution. The sample is drawn from a study of blood T cell repertoires in COVID-19. In the study overall: Italy, Spain and the United States were the sources of the convalescent and acute COVID-19 samples.

The specimen sequenced was PBMCs or T cells enriched from blood (not recorded which). The chain couples TRBV10-3 to TRBJ2-2, with D possibly matching TRBD2 (6 bases). This clonotype was obtained from a middle-aged woman who had recovered from COVID-19. The CDR3 region has the DNA TGTGCCATCAGTTCTGGGGAGGTGACCGGGGAGCTGTTTTTT. This sequence encodes CAISSGEVTGELFF.